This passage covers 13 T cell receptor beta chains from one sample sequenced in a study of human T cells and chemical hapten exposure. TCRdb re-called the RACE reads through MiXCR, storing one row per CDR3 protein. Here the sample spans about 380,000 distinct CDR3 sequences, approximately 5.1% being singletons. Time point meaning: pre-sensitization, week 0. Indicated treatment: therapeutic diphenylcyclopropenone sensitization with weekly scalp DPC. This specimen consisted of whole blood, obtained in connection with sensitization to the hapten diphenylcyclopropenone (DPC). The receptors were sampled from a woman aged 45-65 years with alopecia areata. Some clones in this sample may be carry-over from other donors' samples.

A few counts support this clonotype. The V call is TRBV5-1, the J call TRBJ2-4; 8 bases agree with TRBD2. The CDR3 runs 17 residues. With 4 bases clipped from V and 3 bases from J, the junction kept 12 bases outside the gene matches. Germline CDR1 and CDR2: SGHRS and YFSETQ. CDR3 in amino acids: CASSPFDTGRDKNIQYF. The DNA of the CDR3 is TGCGCCAGCAGCCCCTTCGACACCGGGAGGGACAAAAACATTCAGTACTTC. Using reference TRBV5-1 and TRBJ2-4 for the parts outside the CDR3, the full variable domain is KAGVTQTPRYLIKTRGQQVTLSCSPISGHRSVSWYQQTPGQGLQFLFEYFSETQRNKGNFPGRFSGRQFSNSRSEMNVSTLELGDSALYLCASSPFDTGRDKNIQYFGAGTRLSVL.

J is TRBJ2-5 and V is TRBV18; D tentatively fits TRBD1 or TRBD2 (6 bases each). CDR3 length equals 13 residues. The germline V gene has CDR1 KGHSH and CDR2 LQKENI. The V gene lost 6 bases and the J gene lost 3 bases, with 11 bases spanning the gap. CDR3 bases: TGTGCCAGCTCCGCGGGACAAGAAGAGACCCAGTACTTC. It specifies CASSAGQEETQYF.

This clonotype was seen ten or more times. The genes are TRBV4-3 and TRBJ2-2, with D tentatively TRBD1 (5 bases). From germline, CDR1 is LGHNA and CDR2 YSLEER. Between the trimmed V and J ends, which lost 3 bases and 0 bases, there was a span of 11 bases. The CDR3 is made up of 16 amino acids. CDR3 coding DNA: TGCGCCAGCAGCCAGGAAGACAGAGCGAACACCGGGGAGCTGTTTTTT. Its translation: CASSQEDRANTGELFF.

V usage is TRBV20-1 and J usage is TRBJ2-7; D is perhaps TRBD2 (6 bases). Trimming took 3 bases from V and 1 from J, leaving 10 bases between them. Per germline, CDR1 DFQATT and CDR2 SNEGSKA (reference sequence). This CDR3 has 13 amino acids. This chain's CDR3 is CSASGRRSYEQYF. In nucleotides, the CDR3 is TGCAGTGCTAGCGGGAGACGATCCTACGAGCAGTACTTC.

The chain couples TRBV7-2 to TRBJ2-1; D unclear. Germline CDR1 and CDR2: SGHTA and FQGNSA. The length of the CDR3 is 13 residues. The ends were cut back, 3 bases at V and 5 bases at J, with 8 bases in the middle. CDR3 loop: CASSFNSHNEQFF. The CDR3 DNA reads TGTGCCAGCAGCTTTAACAGCCACAATGAGCAGTTCTTC.

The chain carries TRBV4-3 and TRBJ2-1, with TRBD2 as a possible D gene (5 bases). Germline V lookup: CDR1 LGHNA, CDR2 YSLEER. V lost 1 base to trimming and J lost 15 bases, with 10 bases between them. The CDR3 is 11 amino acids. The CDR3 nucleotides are TGCGCCAGCAGCCAAGGGCTAGCTATGTTCTTC. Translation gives CASSQGLAMFF.

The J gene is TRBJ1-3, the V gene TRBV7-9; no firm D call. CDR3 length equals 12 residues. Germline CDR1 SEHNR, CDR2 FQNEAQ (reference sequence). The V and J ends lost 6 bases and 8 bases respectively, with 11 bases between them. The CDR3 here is CASSVVLDTIYF. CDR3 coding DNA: TGTGCCAGCAGTGTGGTCTTGGACACCATATATTTT.

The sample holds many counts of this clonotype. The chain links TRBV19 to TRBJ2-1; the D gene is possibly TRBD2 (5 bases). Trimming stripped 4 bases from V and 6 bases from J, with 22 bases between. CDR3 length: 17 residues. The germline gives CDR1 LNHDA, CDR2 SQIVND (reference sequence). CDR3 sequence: CASSKGPGKGGPNEQFF. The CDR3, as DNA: TGTGCCAGTAGTAAAGGACCCGGGAAAGGAGGACCCAATGAGCAGTTCTTC.

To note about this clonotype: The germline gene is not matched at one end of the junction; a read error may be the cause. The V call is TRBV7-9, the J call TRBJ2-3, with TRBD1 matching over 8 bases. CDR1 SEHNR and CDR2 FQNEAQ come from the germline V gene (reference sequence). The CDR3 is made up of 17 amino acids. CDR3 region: CASSLFGTAPGTGTQYF. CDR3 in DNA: TGTGCCAGCAGCCTTTTCGGGACAGCTCCCGGGACAGGTACGCAGTATTTT.

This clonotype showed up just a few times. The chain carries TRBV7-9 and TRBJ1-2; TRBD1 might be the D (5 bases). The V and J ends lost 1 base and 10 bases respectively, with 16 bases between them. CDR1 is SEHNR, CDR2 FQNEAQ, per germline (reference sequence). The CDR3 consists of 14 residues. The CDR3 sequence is CASSLVQMDNDYTF. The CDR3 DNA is TGTGCCAGCAGCTTAGTACAGATGGACAACGACTACACCTTC.

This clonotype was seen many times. In nucleotides, the CDR3 is TGTGCCAGCAGCTTAGATCACCAATACAATGAGCAGTTCTTC. Encoded protein: CASSLDHQYNEQFF. The chain uses TRBV11-2 and TRBJ2-1; no reliable D call. V was trimmed by 0 bases and J by 4 bases, leaving 7 bases between them. There are 14 residues in the CDR3. Germline V gene data show CDR1 as SGHAT and CDR2 as FQNNGV.

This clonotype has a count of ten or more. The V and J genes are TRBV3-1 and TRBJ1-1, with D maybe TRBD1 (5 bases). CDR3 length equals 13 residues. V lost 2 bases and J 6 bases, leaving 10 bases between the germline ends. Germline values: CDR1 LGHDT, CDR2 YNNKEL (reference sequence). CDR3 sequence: CASSQNLQAEAFF. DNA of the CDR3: TGTGCCAGCAGCCAAAACCTACAGGCTGAAGCTTTCTTT.

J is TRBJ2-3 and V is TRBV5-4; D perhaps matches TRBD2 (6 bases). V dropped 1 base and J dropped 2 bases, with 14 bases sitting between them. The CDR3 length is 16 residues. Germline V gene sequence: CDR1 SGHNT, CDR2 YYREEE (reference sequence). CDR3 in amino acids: CASSLMGGAHTDTQYF. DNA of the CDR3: TGTGCCAGCAGCTTGATGGGCGGGGCCCACACAGATACGCAGTATTTT.